This TCR beta chain is drawn from a study of PD-1 blockade in classical Hodgkin lymphoma. The study's findings and limits: Significantly greater TCR diversity emerged by C4D1 in CD4+ cells but not CD8+ cells.

Time point noted: cycle 4 day 1 (C4D1), after 5 to 7 weeks of nivolumab. Brentuximab vedotin exposure varied, and every patient relapsed after autologous stem cell transplantation. Here immunoSEQ multiplex PCR was the method, and the copy in TCRdb shows in-frame clones only, minus some. The sample yields about 44,000 clones, roughly 65% seen once. About this clone: The antigen is unknown.

CDR1 is MNHEY, CDR2 SVGAGI, per germline. The V end lost 5 bases, the J end lost 4 bases, and 11 bases lay between the germline ends. The CDR3 covers 13 residues. V and J are TRBV6-5 and TRBJ2-5; D could derive from TRBD1 or TRBD2 (6 bases each). This clonotype originated in a human donor with classical Hodgkin lymphoma. This specimen was peripheral blood mononuclear cells (PBMCs), taken before the fourth cycle of nivolumab. The CDR3, as DNA: TGTGCCAGCAGTAGGGGGGCGTCAGAGACCCAGTACTTC. Translating gives CASSRGASETQYF.